This TCR beta chain was profiled in a study of blood T cell repertoires in COVID-19. V gave up 3 bases and J gave up 0 bases, with 3 bases separating them. Germline V gene data show CDR1 as MNHNY and CDR2 as SVGAGI (reference sequence). The CDR3 runs 13 residues. How the authors handled the data: Amplification of reference gene primers was used by the study to estimate nucleated cell counts. Generated by immunoSEQ multiplex PCR, the TCRdb table keeps only in-frame clones and is missing some. The D gene and trimming were derived from the DNA, and the V and J assignments and clone size from that table. The sample carries more than 200,000 clones, 70% to 90% recorded once.

The sample consisted of peripheral blood. The source of this sequence is a man aged 80 or over with acute or convalescent COVID-19. The chain uses TRBV6-6 and TRBJ1-5; D not certain. The CDR3 spells CASSYYSNQPQHF. The DNA of the CDR3 is TGTGCCAGCAGTTATTATAGCAATCAGCCCCAGCATTTT.